This T cell receptor beta chain was retrieved from a study of blood T cell repertoires in COVID-19. Study at large: Sources were T cells, B-cell-depleted T cells, or PBMCs; the material itself was cDNA or gDNA.

Using immunoSEQ multiplex PCR, the repertoire was profiled, and TCRdb retains in-frame clones only, with some absent. The sample records 200,000 to 300,000 clones, approximately 90% being singletons. This clone was detected only once. V dropped 1 base and J dropped 2 bases, with 6 bases sitting between them. The V gene's germline CDR1 is SGDLS and CDR2 YYNGEE. CDR3 length: 13 amino acids. This rearrangement joins TRBV9 to TRBJ1-1; D not certain. Sequences were obtained from peripheral blood. The clonotype originates from a woman in her thirties or forties with acute or convalescent COVID-19. CDR3 amino acids: CASSVWANTEAFF. In DNA, the CDR3 is TGTGCCAGCAGCGTATGGGCTAACACTGAAGCTTTCTTT.